The 28 T cell receptor beta chains presented below share a single source sample, sequenced in a study of monozygotic twins with inflammatory bowel disease. TCRdb reprocessed the 5' RACE reads and stores each CDR3 protein as one record, lacking DNA. This sample lists 150,000 to 200,000 distinct CDR3 sequences; its ten largest clones have approximately 2.8%. The sample comprised blood. The receptor set was obtained from a human donor with ulcerative colitis or Crohn's disease, or a healthy co-twin of an affected twin (not recorded which).

The chain has TRBV13 and TRBJ1-2; absent DNA, TCRdb's TRBD1 call cannot be checked. The CDR3 is made up of 16 amino acids. In germline, CDR1 is PRHDT, CDR2 FYEKMQ (reference sequence). The chain's CDR3 is CASSLIKTGWSYGYTF.

The rearrangement links TRBV20-1 to TRBJ1-1; without DNA, the TCRdb call of TRBD1 cannot be checked. CDR3 length equals 14 residues. Germline V gene data show CDR1 as DFQATT and CDR2 as SNEGSKA (reference sequence). CDR3 sequence: CSAGTGVLGTEAFF.

The chain joins TRBV4-1 to TRBJ2-7; TCRdb names TRBD2, which stays unverified in the absence of DNA. The CDR3 runs 13 residues. Germline V CDR1 and CDR2: MGHRA, YSYEKL. CDR3 region: CASSQVSGIEQYF.

The genes are TRBV11-2 and TRBJ2-3; the TRBD2 assignment by TCRdb is unverifiable without DNA. The germline gives CDR1 SGHAT, CDR2 FQNNGV. The CDR3 loop spans 18 amino acids. The CDR3 spells CASSKQGTAGGSTDTQYF.

The chain has TRBV4-3 and TRBJ1-3; with no DNA, the TCRdb D assignment of TRBD1 cannot be verified. There are 14 residues in the CDR3. The germline V gene encodes CDR1 LGHNA and CDR2 YSLEER. This CDR3 is CASSQIRQRNTIYF.

This chain joins TRBV7-3 and TRBJ2-2; there is no DNA to check the TCRdb D call of TRBD2. The CDR3 runs 15 residues. Germline CDR1 reads SGHTA; CDR2 reads FQGTGA. CDR3 residues: CASSSGGGPAGELFF.

This chain links TRBV5-5 with TRBJ2-5; TCRdb's assignment of TRBD2 cannot be checked, as there is no DNA. Germline V gene data show CDR1 as SGHKS and CDR2 as YYEKEE (reference sequence). The CDR3 length is 13 residues. CDR3: CASRKLAGETQYF.

The chain combines TRBV15 with TRBJ1-1. The CDR3 spans 14 residues. From germline, CDR1 is LNHNV and CDR2 YYDKDF (reference sequence). The CDR3 sequence: CATSRGVVNTEAFF.

The genes are TRBV24-1 and TRBJ1-1; no DNA is available, so the TRBD1 call from TCRdb remains unchecked. CDR3 length: 13 residues. Germline loops: CDR1 KGHDR, CDR2 SFDVKD. The CDR3 loop reads CATSEPGQGEAFF.

The CDR3 loop reads CASSPRDFYNEQFF. The V call is TRBV5-1, the J call TRBJ2-1; TCRdb calls TRBD2, which cannot be checked without DNA. The CDR3 contains 14 residues. Germline CDR1 is SGHRS and CDR2 is YFSETQ. The full variable domain, with the rest looked up from reference TRBV5-1 and TRBJ2-1, is KAGVTQTPRYLIKTRGQQVTLSCSPISGHRSVSWYQQTPGQGLQFLFEYFSETQRNKGNFPGRFSGRQFSNSRSEMNVSTLELGDSALYLCASSPRDFYNEQFFGPGTRLTVL.

This chain connects TRBV7-6 to TRBJ2-3; TCRdb's D gene call, TRBD1, goes unchecked for lack of DNA. Germline V gene data show CDR1 as SGHVS and CDR2 as FNYEAQ. The CDR3 totals 13 residues. The CDR3 region is CASSFQGADTQYF.

V is TRBV6-5 and J is TRBJ2-7; the D call of TRBD1 rests on TCRdb alone, since no DNA is present to check it. CDR3 length: 16 amino acids. Germline CDR1 MNHEY, CDR2 SVGAGI. The CDR3 here is CASSFLTGGLTYEQYF.

The V call is TRBV5-1, the J call TRBJ2-2; TCRdb picks TRBD1, but there is no DNA to check that call. In germline, CDR1 is SGHRS, CDR2 YFSETQ. The CDR3 spans 13 residues. The CDR3 spells CASSLDGGGELFF.

The chain employs TRBV7-9 and TRBJ2-7; TCRdb's assignment of TRBD1 cannot be checked, as there is no DNA. This CDR3 spans 15 amino acids. Germline values: CDR1 SEHNR, CDR2 FQNEAQ (reference sequence). CDR3 loop: CASSGFRGRDYEQYF.

The chain employs TRBV6-5 and TRBJ2-3; TCRdb's assignment of TRBD2 cannot be checked, as there is no DNA. Germline CDR1 is MNHEY and CDR2 is SVGAGI. The CDR3 length is 16 residues. This CDR3 is CAGSYRLAGSTDTQYF.

The chain carries TRBV4-1 and TRBJ1-1; TCRdb's D call, TRBD1, is unchecked because there is no DNA. This CDR3 comprises 15 residues. Germline lookup yields CDR1 MGHRA and CDR2 YSYEKL. CDR3: CASSQAGRGITEAFF.

The J gene is TRBJ2-3, the V gene TRBV5-4; TCRdb indicates TRBD2, and absent DNA this call remains unverified. The CDR3 is 16 amino acids. CDR1 and CDR2 (germline): SGHNT, YYREEE (reference sequence). The CDR3 is CASSRTSGGSTDTQYF.

The genes are TRBV5-1 and TRBJ2-3; TCRdb returns TRBD2, unconfirmable since there is no DNA. CDR3 size: 14 residues. In germline, CDR1 is SGHRS, CDR2 YFSETQ. CDR3 protein: CASTPSGSTDTQYF. Filled out from reference TRBV5-1 and TRBJ2-3, the complete variable domain reads KAGVTQTPRYLIKTRGQQVTLSCSPISGHRSVSWYQQTPGQGLQFLFEYFSETQRNKGNFPGRFSGRQFSNSRSEMNVSTLELGDSALYLCASTPSGSTDTQYFGPGTRLTVL.

The chain carries TRBV5-8 and TRBJ1-2. The CDR3 loop spans 12 amino acids. The germline CDR1 and CDR2 sequences are SGHTS and YDEGEE. The CDR3 reads CASSLGLYGYTF.

The chain employs TRBV20-1 and TRBJ2-7. CDR1 and CDR2 from the germline V gene are DFQATT and SNEGSKA (reference sequence). This CDR3 spans 12 amino acids. The CDR3: CSARRVSNEQYF.

The V and J genes are TRBV11-1 and TRBJ2-1; as DNA is missing, the TRBD1 call by TCRdb cannot be tested. CDR1 and CDR2 (germline): SGHAT, FQDESV (reference sequence). The CDR3 is 16 residues long. This chain's CDR3 is CASSTPGQKALHEQFF. Using reference TRBV11-1 and TRBJ2-1 for the parts outside the CDR3, the full variable domain is EAEVAQSPRYKITEKSQAVAFWCDPISGHATLYWYRQILGQGPELLVQFQDESVVDDSQLPKDRFSAERLKGVDSTLKIQPAELGDSAMYLCASSTPGQKALHEQFFGPGTRLTVL.

The chain combines TRBV5-1 with TRBJ2-5; TCRdb designates TRBD1, a call that cannot be tested without DNA. The CDR3 spans 15 residues. Germline V CDR1 and CDR2: SGHRS, YFSETQ. Here the CDR3 reads CASSPGIRGQETQYF.

This chain links TRBV20-1 with TRBJ2-7; TCRdb picks TRBD1, but there is no DNA to check that call. Germline V CDR1 and CDR2: DFQATT, SNEGSKA (reference sequence). The CDR3 spans 15 residues. This chain's CDR3 is CSAKGGGQGSYEQYF.

The rearrangement uses TRBV30 and TRBJ2-7. Germline CDR1 is GTSNPN and CDR2 is SVGIG (reference sequence). The CDR3 contains 14 residues. The CDR3 loop is CAWSVMQVVYEQYF. The full variable domain, completed using reference TRBV30 and TRBJ2-7, is SQTIHQWPATLVQPVGSPLSLECTVEGTSNPNLYWYRQAAGRGLQLLFYSVGIGQISSEVPQNLSASRPQDRQFILSSKKLLLSDSGFYLCAWSVMQVVYEQYFGPGTRLTVT.

J is TRBJ2-3 and V is TRBV5-1. The germline V gene encodes CDR1 SGHRS and CDR2 YFSETQ. There are 16 residues in the CDR3. This chain's CDR3 is CASSLAGSTSTDTQYF. Based on the CDR3 plus reference TRBV5-1 and TRBJ2-3, the full variable domain is KAGVTQTPRYLIKTRGQQVTLSCSPISGHRSVSWYQQTPGQGLQFLFEYFSETQRNKGNFPGRFSGRQFSNSRSEMNVSTLELGDSALYLCASSLAGSTSTDTQYFGPGTRLTVL.

The rearrangement links TRBV20-1 to TRBJ2-6. Germline CDR1 is DFQATT and CDR2 is SNEGSKA (reference sequence). This CDR3 is 12 amino acids long. This CDR3 is CSAARGANVLTF.

The V call is TRBV6-6, the J call TRBJ2-7. The germline CDR1 and CDR2 sequences are MNHNY and SVGAGI (reference sequence). The CDR3 consists of 13 residues. The CDR3 is CASCTYSTYEQYF.

This chain uses TRBV6-1 with TRBJ2-7; the TCRdb D gene call, TRBD1, has no DNA to confirm it. The CDR3 runs 16 residues. The germline CDR1 and CDR2 sequences are MNHNS and SASEGT. CDR3 loop: CASSSIGTLKDYEQYF.